The T cell receptor beta chain described here comes from a study of shared clonotypes between healthy human individuals. Study observations and caveats: Non-shared clonotypes had lower generation probabilities than clonotypes shared by all four sorted-subset donors.

As originally analysed: ImmunoSEQ output lacked quality scores and full-length reads, limiting matched filtering. This table comes from immunoSEQ multiplex PCR, and its TCRdb copy is limited to in-frame clones, with some not included. Clone size and the V and J calls come from that table; the DNA yielded D and trimming. This repertoire shows over 2 million clones, 85% to 95% found once; its top ten account for 0.1% to 0.15%. CDR1 and CDR2 (germline): SGHTS, YDEGEE. This CDR3 region has 16 residues. Trimming removed 4 bases from V and 10 bases from J; junction bases left unmatched: 14. Division of CD4+ cells produced a CD45RA+ naive subset and a CD45RA-negative memory subset. A word on this clone: Antigen: not known.

Sequenced sample: naive CD4+ T cells sorted from blood. Noted subset: CD45RA+ positively selected. The origin of this receptor is a man in his late teens or twenties in good health. This chain connects TRBV5-8 to TRBJ2-7; 13 positions agree with TRBD2. Written as DNA, the CDR3 is TGTGCCAGCAGCCCGATGGGGGGACTAGCGGGACCCTATCAGTACTTC. The encoded protein is CASSPMGGLAGPYQYF.